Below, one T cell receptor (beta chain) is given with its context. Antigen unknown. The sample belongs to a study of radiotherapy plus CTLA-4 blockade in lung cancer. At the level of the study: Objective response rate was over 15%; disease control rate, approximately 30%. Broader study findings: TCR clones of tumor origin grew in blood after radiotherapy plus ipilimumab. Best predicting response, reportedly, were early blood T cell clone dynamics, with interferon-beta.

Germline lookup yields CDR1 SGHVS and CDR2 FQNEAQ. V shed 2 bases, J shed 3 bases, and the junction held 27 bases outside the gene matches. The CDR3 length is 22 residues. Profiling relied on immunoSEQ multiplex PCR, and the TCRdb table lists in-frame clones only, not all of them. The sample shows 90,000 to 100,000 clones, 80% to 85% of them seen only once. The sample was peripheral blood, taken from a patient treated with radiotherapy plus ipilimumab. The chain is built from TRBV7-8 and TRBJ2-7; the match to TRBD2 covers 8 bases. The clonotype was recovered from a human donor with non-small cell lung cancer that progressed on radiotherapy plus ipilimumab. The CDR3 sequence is CASSLPPAGAEVRGRRIYEQYV. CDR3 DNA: TGTGCCAGCAGCTTACCGCCAGCGGGAGCGGAGGTAAGGGGCCGGCGAATCTACGAGCAGTACGTC.